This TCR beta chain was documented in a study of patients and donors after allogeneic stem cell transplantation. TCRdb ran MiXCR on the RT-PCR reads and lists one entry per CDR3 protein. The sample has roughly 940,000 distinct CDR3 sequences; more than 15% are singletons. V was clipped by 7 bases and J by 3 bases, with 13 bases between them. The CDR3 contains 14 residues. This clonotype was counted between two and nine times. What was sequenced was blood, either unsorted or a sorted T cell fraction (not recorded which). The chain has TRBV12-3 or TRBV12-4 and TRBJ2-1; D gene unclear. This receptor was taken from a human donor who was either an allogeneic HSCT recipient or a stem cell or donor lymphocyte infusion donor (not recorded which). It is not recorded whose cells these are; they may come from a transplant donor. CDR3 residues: CASTPTDIYNEQFF. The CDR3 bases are TGTGCCAGCACCCCCACGGATATCTACAATGAGCAGTTCTTC.